These 3 T cell receptor beta chains were sequenced from one sample in a study of OX40 agonist ivuxolimab in advanced cancers. The method was immunoSEQ multiplex PCR; TCRdb's version includes in-frame clones alone and lacks a portion of them. Here the sample spans 25,000 to 30,000 clones, around 86% being singletons. Here the sequenced sample was CD4+ or CD8+ T cells sorted from blood, taken in a trial of the OX40 agonist ivuxolimab. These receptors were obtained from an adult with an advanced solid tumor such as melanoma, head and neck, liver or kidney cancer.

This chain joins TRBV6-4 and TRBJ2-6; TRBD2 agrees at 13 bases. The germline V gene has CDR1 MRHNA and CDR2 SNTAGT. The CDR3 is 17 amino acids. With V trimmed by 2 bases and J by 2 bases, 0 bases remained unmatched. CDR3 loop: CASSDGTSGTGANVLTF. In nucleotides, the CDR3 is TGTGCCAGCAGTGACGGGACTAGCGGGACTGGGGCCAACGTCCTGACTTTC.

V and J are TRBV11-2 and TRBJ2-1, with unresolved D. The germline V and J ends were trimmed by 1 base and 9 bases, with 7 bases remaining between them. This CDR3 is 12 amino acids long. Germline values: CDR1 SGHAT, CDR2 FQNNGV. This chain's CDR3 is CASSLGLGEQFF. CDR3 in DNA: TGTGCCAGCAGCTTAGGATTGGGTGAGCAGTTCTTC.

The gene calls are TRBV11-3 and TRBJ2-1, with D possibly being TRBD1 (6 bases). Germline V lookup: CDR1 SGHNT, CDR2 YENEEA. V was cut by 1 base and J by 3 bases, with 16 bases left in between. This CDR3 has 17 amino acids. CDR3 in DNA: TGTGCCAGCAGCTTAGGGTACAGGGAATCTCACTACAATGAGCAGTTCTTC. Residues: CASSLGYRESHYNEQFF.